Listed here are 20 T cell receptor beta chains from one sample, sequenced in a study of beta chain features in type 1 diabetes. The entirety of the isolated RNA underwent reverse transcription, so expressed TCRB transcripts were sequenced. The repertoire was sequenced with immunoSEQ multiplex PCR; TCRdb's copy has only in-frame clones and lacks some. Among under 300,000 clones, approximately 15% were seen once, and the ten largest hold 0.015% to 0.02%. These TCRs' antigens remain unknown. General observations from the study: Across all four CD4+ subsets, people with type 1 diabetes showed modestly shorter TCRB CDR3s.

Sequenced material: naive CD4+ T cells from blood. The receptor set was obtained from a man aged 25-45 years with type 1 diabetes.

This clone was seen more than once but under ten times. J is TRBJ2-1 and V is TRBV7-2; 7 bases agree with TRBD1. V lost 4 bases to trimming and J lost 3 bases; unmatched junction nucleotides: 6. There are 15 residues in the CDR3. In germline, CDR1 is SGHTA, CDR2 FQGNSA. CDR3 DNA sequence: TGTGCCAGCAGCTACCCCGGGACAGACTACAATGAGCAGTTCTTC. Translating it yields CASSYPGTDYNEQFF.

V is TRBV18 and J is TRBJ1-6; D is ambiguous. This CDR3 comprises 13 residues. V lost 2 bases and J lost 7, with 6 bases in between. Germline V gene sequence: CDR1 KGHSH, CDR2 LQKENI. CDR3 sequence reads: CASSPGLNSPLHF. The CDR3 bases are TGTGCCAGCTCACCAGGTCTAAATTCACCCCTCCACTTT.

This clone turned up a few times. This sequence joins TRBV7-9 and TRBJ1-6; D is perhaps TRBD1 (5 bases). The CDR3 is made up of 15 amino acids. Germline CDR1 and CDR2: SEHNR and FQNEAQ (reference sequence). V lost 2 bases, J lost 5 bases, and 10 bases lay in between. CDR3 bases: TGTGCCAGCAGCTTACGACAGCCGGATAATTCACCCCTCCACTTT. Translating it yields CASSLRQPDNSPLHF.

The chain links TRBV7-9 to TRBJ2-3, with D possibly TRBD2 on 6 matching bases. Germline lookup yields CDR1 SEHNR and CDR2 FQNEAQ (reference sequence). CDR3 size: 15 residues. Trimming took 1 base from V and 2 from J, leaving 10 bases between them. CDR3 in amino acids: CASSLGLAITDTQYF. CDR3 nucleotides: TGTGCCAGCAGCTTAGGCCTAGCGATCACAGATACGCAGTATTTT.

The table lists this clone with a few counts. Other DNA sequences within the sample encode an identical CDR3. The chain links TRBV11-3 to TRBJ2-1; D unclear. The CDR3 has 15 residues. Germline V gene lookup returns CDR1 SGHNT and CDR2 YENEEA. Trimming left V 1 base short and J 0 bases short, with 7 bases between. The CDR3 DNA reads as TGTGCCAGCAGCTTAGGCGGCAGCTCCTACAATGAGCAGTTCTTC. Translation: CASSLGGSSYNEQFF. Filled out from reference TRBV11-3 and TRBJ2-1, the complete variable domain reads EAGVVQSPRYKIIEKKQPVAFWCNPISGHNTLYWYLQNLGQGPELLIRYENEEAVDDSQLPKDRFSAERLKGVDSTLKIQPAELGDSAVYLCASSLGGSSYNEQFFGPGTRLTVL.

This clone was counted a few times. The rearrangement joins TRBV5-1 to TRBJ2-3; TRBD2 agrees at 10 bases. The CDR3 sequence is 15 residues long. Looked up from germline, CDR1 is SGHRS and CDR2 is YFSETQ. Unmatched junction bases numbered 4, after V lost 4 bases and J lost 2 bases. The CDR3 coding sequence is TGCGCCAGCAGCCCACTAGCGGGACCCACAGATACGCAGTATTTT. Translation: CASSPLAGPTDTQYF.

This clone was counted between two and nine times. This chain connects TRBV30 to TRBJ2-2; tentatively, D is TRBD1 (5 bases). The CDR3 totals 13 residues. CDR1 is GTSNPN, CDR2 SVGIG, per germline (reference sequence). V shed 2 bases and J shed 5 bases, with 9 bases lying between them. This chain's CDR3 is CAWSPTGTGELFF. Written as DNA, the CDR3 is TGTGCCTGGAGTCCAACAGGAACCGGGGAGCTGTTTTTT. Together with reference TRBV30 and TRBJ2-2, the CDR3 gives the full variable domain: SQTIHQWPATLVQPVGSPLSLECTVEGTSNPNLYWYRQAAGRGLQLLFYSVGIGQISSEVPQNLSASRPQDRQFILSSKKLLLSDSGFYLCAWSPTGTGELFFGEGSRLTVL.

The chain has TRBV6-5 and TRBJ1-2; D is ambiguous. Germline V lookup: CDR1 MNHEY, CDR2 SVGAGI. The CDR3 is made up of 13 amino acids. The V end lost 3 bases, the J end lost 2 bases, and 7 bases lay between the germline ends. The CDR3 reads CASSYRENYGYTF. Written as DNA, the CDR3 is TGTGCCAGCAGTTATCGGGAAAACTATGGCTACACCTTC.

This clone came up a few times. The chain is built from TRBV19 and TRBJ2-2, with D unresolved. Per the germline V gene, CDR1 is LNHDA and CDR2 is SQIVND (reference sequence). The ends were cut back, 3 bases at V and 0 bases at J, with 8 bases in the middle. The CDR3 runs 15 residues. CDR3 residues: CASSIWLSNTGELFF. For the CDR3, the DNA is TGTGCCAGTAGTATTTGGCTTTCGAACACCGGGGAGCTGTTTTTT.

The chain couples TRBV30 to TRBJ1-5; D is unclear. The ends were cut back, 0 bases at V and 11 bases at J, with 8 bases in the middle. This CDR3 contains 11 residues. Germline V gene lookup returns CDR1 GTSNPN and CDR2 SVGIG (reference sequence). CDR3 protein: CAWSVLLAQHF. For the CDR3, the DNA is TGTGCCTGGAGTGTACTGTTGGCCCAGCATTTT.

The chain uses TRBV10-3 and TRBJ2-7, with 11 bases lining up with TRBD1. With V trimmed by 7 bases and J by 4 bases, 6 bases remained unmatched. The CDR3 is 14 amino acids. Germline CDR1 and CDR2: ENHRY and SYGVKD. CDR3 nucleotides: TGTGCCATCACCCCGGGGACAGGGGGTTACGAGCAGTACTTC. Residues: CAITPGTGGYEQYF.

J is TRBJ2-1 and V is TRBV2, with a possible D match to TRBD2 (5 bases). Germline V gene data show CDR1 as SNHLY and CDR2 as FYNNEI. Trimming took 2 bases from V and 14 from J, leaving 13 bases between them. This CDR3 has 12 residues. As DNA, the CDR3 is TGTGCCAGCAGTGAACGGCGGGCTGGGGAGTTCTTC. Translated: CASSERRAGEFF.

The rearrangement links TRBV11-2 to TRBJ1-2; D remains unclear. Germline CDR1 SGHAT, CDR2 FQNNGV. The CDR3 runs to 14 residues. The V gene lost 0 bases and the J gene lost 7 bases, with 12 bases spanning the gap. As DNA, the CDR3 is TGTGCCAGCAGCTTAGATCGGTTGGAGGTTGGCTACACCTTC. It codes for CASSLDRLEVGYTF.

This clone showed up just a few times. This chain links TRBV19 with TRBJ1-1; D remains unclear. V dropped 0 bases and J dropped 1 base, with 6 bases sitting between them. CDR3 length: 14 amino acids. Germline V gives CDR1 LNHDA, CDR2 SQIVND (reference sequence). CDR3 in amino acids: CASSIDRWNTEAFF. In nucleotides, the CDR3 is TGTGCCAGTAGTATAGATCGGTGGAACACTGAAGCTTTCTTT. The full variable domain, with the rest looked up from reference TRBV19 and TRBJ1-1, is DGGITQSPKYLFRKEGQNVTLSCEQNLNHDAMYWYRQDPGQGLRLIYYSQIVNDFQKGDIAEGYSVSREKKESFPLTVTSAQKNPTAFYLCASSIDRWNTEAFFGQGTRLTVV.

This clone was found a few times. CDR3 loop: CASAGGARTEAFF. The CDR3, as DNA: TGTGCCAGCGCAGGTGGGGCTCGGACTGAAGCTTTCTTT. V gene TRBV18 combines with J gene TRBJ1-1; D perhaps matches TRBD1 (5 bases). Trimming removed 8 bases at V and 5 bases at J, with 15 bases between. This CDR3 region has 13 residues. From germline, CDR1 is KGHSH and CDR2 LQKENI.

The table lists this clone with a few counts. The chain has TRBV10-3 and TRBJ2-3, with D possibly matching TRBD2 (6 bases). The CDR3 has 15 amino acids. Germline CDR1 ENHRY, CDR2 SYGVKD. Trimming removed 2 bases at V and 2 bases at J, with 11 bases between. The CDR3 DNA reads as TGTGCCATCAGTGAGAGGCGGGACGTCACAGATACGCAGTATTTT. Amino acids: CAISERRDVTDTQYF.

The chain links TRBV5-8 to TRBJ1-5, with D maybe TRBD1 (5 bases). Trimming stripped 1 base from V and 5 bases from J, with 16 bases between. CDR3 length: 16 amino acids. Germline CDR1 SGHTS, CDR2 YDEGEE. CDR3 sequence reads: CASSLLNRSRDQPQHF. The CDR3 region has the DNA TGTGCCAGCAGCTTGTTAAACAGGTCACGAGATCAGCCCCAGCATTTT.

The J gene is TRBJ1-1, the V gene TRBV11-2; 11 bases map to TRBD1. This CDR3 is 16 amino acids long. Trimming took 5 bases from V and 0 from J; bases not matched to a gene: 5. Per germline, CDR1 SGHAT and CDR2 FQNNGV. The CDR3, as DNA: TGTGCCAGCAGCCCCCGGGACAGGGGGATGAACACTGAAGCTTTCTTT. Translated, it gives CASSPRDRGMNTEAFF.

Here the CDR3 reads CASSPRGTGPNNEQFF. Here the CDR3 DNA reads TGTGCCAGCTCACCACGTGGGACAGGCCCTAACAATGAGCAGTTCTTC. The gene calls are TRBV18 and TRBJ2-1; TRBD1 agrees at 8 bases. This CDR3 has 16 residues. The V and J ends lost 1 base and 5 bases, in that order; junction bases with no gene match: 7. Germline V gene lookup returns CDR1 KGHSH and CDR2 LQKENI.

This sequence joins TRBV5-1 and TRBJ1-6; D unclear. There are 14 residues in the CDR3. CDR1 is SGHRS and CDR2 is YFSETQ in the germline V gene. V was clipped by 6 bases and J by 8 bases, with 15 bases between them. CDR3 sequence (DNA): TGCGCCAGCAAACCGAGGGCCTCTGATTCACCCCTCCACTTT. Translated: CASKPRASDSPLHF.